Sequencing of this TCR beta chain was carried out in a study of blood T cell repertoires in COVID-19 (dated by TCRdb to 2018 to 2021). About the study as a whole: Samples from collaborators originated in the United States, Italy and Spain and spanned both the acute and convalescent phases of COVID-19. The material from the prospective study consisted of cDNA or gDNA derived from T cells, B-cell-depleted T cells, or PBMCs. Subjects who had been exposed to COVID-19, were actively infected with it, or had recovered from it provided the deeply sampled blood TCRbeta repertoires that made up the dataset. The repertoires were released in a freely available public database meant as a resource for research on the immune response to SARS-CoV-2. The samples were drawn from two sources: the first 160 participants of the ongoing ImmuneRACE study, and about 1,300 subjects contributed by 6 global collaborators. A de-identified subject ID, COVID-19 status, age in years and sex were almost always included in the sample metadata. Where available, HLA class I and class II types were taken from metadata supplied by the sample provider and were not determined by assay-based typing.

Overall study results and their limits: The amount of clinical and demographic metadata varied by source and participant and was provided uncurated.

TCRbeta CDR3 regions were amplified from genomic DNA using the immunoSEQ Assay, a bias-controlled multiplex PCR. From the authors' description of their analysis: The number of nucleated cells in each sample was estimated by amplification of reference gene primers within the assay. Sequence reads were collapsed and filtered to measure the absolute abundance of every unique TCRbeta CDR3 rearrangement. For each sample, productive Simpson clonality was calculated as the square root of Simpson's diversity index over productive rearrangements. This immuneACCESS table, as held by TCRdb, lists in-frame sequences with V and J called but not all clones. Of the missing ones, under half trace to an unresolved V gene in checked studies; the others have no known cause. Clonal size and the V and J genes are those of that table, whereas D and trimming came from the DNA. A total of about 55,000 clones appear in this sample, roughly 88% of them only once. In total, the top ten clones hold around 2.7% of the sample.

The collaborating institutions used their own protocols to collect whole blood in K2EDTA tubes. For TCRbeta analysis, collaborators shipped samples in one of three forms: frozen whole blood, isolated PBMCs, or DNA extracted from either of those sample types. For this clone: No cognate antigen has been identified for it. Per-base qualities were not stored, and no clone one base away is much larger.

In the germline V gene, CDR1 corresponds to SGHAT and CDR2 to FQNNGV. V loses 1 base, J loses 0 bases, and the germline ends lie 7 bases apart. Inclusive of the bounding cysteine and phenylalanine, the CDR3 is 15 residues long. The sequence is cut down to CDR3 DNA, 45 bases in frame from base 1. The chain links TRBV11-2 with TRBJ1-3, with the identity of the D gene unclear. This clonotype was obtained from an elderly man with acute or convalescent COVID-19. Specimen: peripheral blood. The CDR3 amino acid sequence is: CASSLGSVSGNTIYF. The nucleotide sequence reads as follows: TGTGCCAGCAGCTTAGGCAGCGTCTCTGGAAACACCATATATTTT.